This T cell receptor beta chain is drawn from a study of long-term antiretroviral therapy in people with HIV (dated 2022 in TCRdb). About the investigation overall: The earliest samples were collected roughly a decade before the 2015 WHO recommendation for immediate ART, at a time when ART was usually postponed until CD4 counts fell. No cross-contamination during QIAcube processing turned up in test extractions that ran a monoclonal T-cell line alongside approximately 35 polyclonal samples. From some 30 adults with confirmed HIV infection, the cohort provided 192 cryopreserved PBMC samples, gathered serially across a mean of around 6 years (range 1-12). Whether ART initiation and durable HIV suppression were associated with changes in peripheral blood TRB repertoire composition and diversity was tested in a retrospective serial study. Among the 25 to 30 participants with HIV, over nine were female. Study-wide conclusions, independent of this receptor: Since PBMC availability was limited, sequencing covered only the TCR beta chain, with no alpha chain pairing. Unsorted PBMC were profiled instead of sorted CD4+ and CD8+ T cells because pre-ART samples had limited cell numbers. Starting ART was linked to a significant rise in TRB diversity, yet even after long-term ART the diversity remained significantly lower than in transplant donor controls. Narrower CDR3 length ranges were observed in HIV repertoires than in controls, and an antigen-experienced repertoire with only a slight naive shift after ART was suggested by the network structure. Inferences about post-ART repertoire changes were limited because no data were available on ART adherence, viral resistance or therapy changes. The samples were dated from about 2003 to 2017, and the ART regimens that were used may be less effective than current ART regimens. Expanded TRB clones identified before ART initiation dominated the repertoire at all time points, although this dominance fluctuated and declined in many PLHIV after ART.

The immunoSEQ hsTCRB v3.0 assay was used at survey level resolution to sequence the TRB variable region. The targeted TRB sequencing depth was roughly 40,000-55,000 T-cell genomes per sample. Pooled TRB libraries were sequenced on an Illumina MiSeq with a v3 150-cycle kit. Per the original workflow: Repertoire analysis ran in R within a reproducible Nextflow workflow covering QC, data transformation and analysis. LymphoSeq2, an R package for exploring AIRR-Seq data, was used to implement the custom analyses. Several samples that produced fewer than 5000 total TRB sequences were removed, so 150 to 200 HIV repertoires were analyzed. Of the roughly 180 retained HIV repertoires, some 60 were collected before and 120 to 140 after ART initiation. Repertoires were downsampled to 5000 TRB nucleotide sequences, and summary statistics were averaged over 100 downsampling iterations. Only TRB sequences with CDR3 regions of at least seven amino acids were retained for analysis. Diversity was measured with a Shannon entropy-derived clonality score and the Gini coefficient. Repertoire networks linked the top 5000 CDR3 amino acid sequences whenever two sequences differed by an edit distance of one. GLIPH2 predicted antigen specificity groups and MHC restriction for TRB CDR3 amino acid sequences. CDR3 amino acid sequences were matched against VDJdb and McPAS-TCR to flag known CMV, EBV, HIV or tissue antigen associations. Pre-ART, post-ART and control groups were compared with Wilcoxon signed-rank tests and Holm-Bonferroni correction. In TCRdb, the immuneACCESS table is reduced to in-frame sequences with V and J assigned. These tables do not hold every clone; where another copy was compared, an unresolved V gene accounts for under half, and the others remain unexplained. That table is the source of V, J and clone size, and D and trimming were worked out from the DNA. Across this sample there are about 19,000 clones, with around 78% seen only once. The ten largest clones take up less than 8% of the sample.

Note on this clone: The specificity of this receptor is unknown. Per-base qualities were not stored, and no clone one base away is much larger.

Participants were included only if at least one PBMC sample before ART initiation and at least two post-ART samples were available. Every participant with HIV received treatment in the United States of America. Before DNA extraction, cryopreserved samples of about 1-11 million PBMC were thawed and then washed. At the time of the earliest PBMC sample for each participant with HIV, ages ranged from 23 to 54 years. Per participant, PBMC samples came from 1-4 timepoints prior to ART initiation and 2-8 timepoints following ART initiation, for a median of 7 samples. For every participant, serial HIV viral load, CD4+ T-cell count, ART history and demographic data were obtained. Genomic DNA was extracted from unsorted PBMC with a Qiagen kit on a QIAcube, with processing performed in batches of 12 samples. Measured from the cysteine to the phenylalanine, the CDR3 is 12 residues long. The sequence is cut down to CDR3 DNA, 36 bases in frame from base 1. The germline V gene provides CDR1 SNHLY and CDR2 FYNNEI. Deletion took 5 bases off V and 2 bases off J, with a span of 7 bases between the germline ends.

Recombination joined TRBV2 with TRBJ2-7; matching of 5 bases hints at TRBD1 as the D gene. The material was unsorted PBMCs, obtained 2.2 years after starting antiretroviral therapy. The TCR comes from a man in his fifties or sixties with HIV. The sequenced DNA: TGTGCCAGCAGTTCAGGGCCCTACGAGCAGTACTTC. Its coded protein is CASSSGPYEQYF.